This T cell receptor beta chain was sequenced for a study of blood T cell repertoires in COVID-19. The overall study: From T cells, B-cell-depleted T cells, or PBMCs came the material, which was cDNA or gDNA.

J lost 0 bases, V lost 7 bases, and 5 bases had no gene match. CDR1 LNHDA and CDR2 SQIVND come from the germline V gene (reference sequence). This CDR3 comprises 15 residues. Original processing methods: Estimation of nucleated cell counts was performed using reference gene primer amplification. Profiled with immunoSEQ multiplex PCR; TCRdb holds only in-frame clones, not every one. The DNA was the basis for D and trimming; V, J and clone size are from that table. The sample comprises 130,000 to 150,000 clones, roughly 86% of which are singletons, and 10% to 13% rests with the top ten. The V and J genes are TRBV19 and TRBJ2-1; 8 bases line up with TRBD2. This TCR was recovered from a man in his fifties with active or convalescent COVID-19. The sample taken for sequencing was peripheral blood. The CDR3 here is CASTLSGSSYNEQFF. The CDR3 bases are TGTGCCAGTACCCTGAGCGGGAGCTCCTACAATGAGCAGTTCTTC. Full variable domain (remainder filled in from reference TRBV19 and TRBJ2-1): DGGITQSPKYLFRKEGQNVTLSCEQNLNHDAMYWYRQDPGQGLRLIYYSQIVNDFQKGDIAEGYSVSREKKESFPLTVTSAQKNPTAFYLCASTLSGSSYNEQFFGPGTRLTVL.